This T cell receptor (beta chain) was sequenced in a study of T cell repertoires and leukemia-associated antigens. With 3 bases removed from V and 1 base from J, the gap between germline ends came to 10 bases. The germline gives CDR1 SGHVS, CDR2 FQNEAQ. CDR3 length: 14 residues. TCRdb analysed the 5' RACE reads with MiXCR anew, one entry per CDR3 protein. The sample lists approximately 9,300 distinct CDR3 sequences, 43% occurring once. This clonotype is large (0.1 to 1%) by share. Its antigen remains unknown. The V gene is TRBV7-8, the J gene TRBJ2-7; possibly TRBD2 for D (5 bases). The TCR originated in a female donor in good health. The sequenced sample was CD3+ T cells sorted from blood and cultured. The DNA of the CDR3 is TGTGCCAGCAGCTTGGAGGCCAGTTCCTACGAGCAGTACTTC. Translated, it gives CASSLEASSYEQYF.